Sequencing of this TCR beta chain was carried out in a study of blood T cells in healthy people across ages (dated by TCRdb to about 2015). About the investigation overall: In model experiments, roughly one uniquely barcoded TCR beta cDNA molecule per two T cells was captured by template switching. Using deep sequencing normalized with unique cDNA molecular identifiers, the study measured how TCR beta repertoire diversity changes with age. The donors were split into four age groups: young (average about 15 years), middle-aged (over 35), aged (roughly 68) and long-lived (roughly 86). Donors of different ages were randomly distributed across sequencing lanes to avoid experimental bias. For two donors (one aged 18 to 30 and one aged 80 or older), the study analyzed two additional independent replicas of 1 million unique cDNA reads from the same blood draw. What the study reported, not specific to this receptor: As age increased, observed TCR beta diversity per million T cells dropped in a roughly linear way, and a significant reduction was already evident by age 40. The percentage of naive T cells measured by flow cytometry correlated strongly with observed TCR beta diversity. Compared with the aged group, the long-lived group had more naive CD4+ T cells, fewer expanded clones and increased TCR diversity, suggesting age selection. Estimates of total diversity from one million sequenced T cells were regarded as lower bounds and underestimates. Conclusive comparison of naive and antigen-experienced compartments was prevented by the profiling of bulk unsorted PBMCs. The CMV infection status of donors was not known, potentially confounding age-related changes in expanded clonotypes.

As regards this clonotype: Its cognate antigen has yet to be identified. No base-level quality is on record; no much larger clone is a single base apart.

Taken from the germline V gene (reference sequence), the CDR1 and CDR2 loops are WNHNN and SYGVQD. Here V drops 0 bases and J drops 9 bases, and the junction holds 6 bases not matched to any gene. The CDR3 spans 14 residues, from the cysteine through the phenylalanine. The sequence is cut down to CDR3 DNA, 42 bases in frame from base 1. The library was produced with 5' RACE. Sequencing was carried out with an Illumina HiSeq 2500. A second PCR of roughly 7 to 12 cycles was run with a J-beta primer mix and a sample-barcoded 5' primer. A template-switch 5' adaptor carrying 12 random nucleotides introduced a unique molecular identifier onto each TCR beta cDNA molecule. Each sample yielded at least 2.5 million CDR3-containing paired-end reads. First-strand cDNA synthesis was performed from all RNA using the Mint cDNA synthesis kit, with priming by a TRBC-specific oligonucleotide. Following uracil-DNA glycosylase treatment, all cDNA underwent a first 18-cycle PCR with the universal primers M1SS and BC2_uni_R. The source study handled its data this way. Each sample was normalized by randomly selecting 1 million high-quality reads, each carrying a distinct molecular identifier. Instead of being binned into consensus sequences, reads with shared molecular identifiers were discarded. CDR3 identification, clonotype clustering and error correction used MiTCR with a Q25 quality threshold and the strictest error-elimination algorithm. A nonparametric unseen species model using Euler transformation provided a lower-bound estimate of total TCR beta diversity. TCRdb reanalyzed the raw reads on its own, using fastp at Q25 for trimming and MiXCR for clone calling, and kept in-frame beta chains. CDR3 protein duplicates are merged, each entry listing the most common genes and DNA. TCRdb's processing, not the study's, gives the V and J calls here. A total of about 1.5 million distinct CDR3 sequences appear in this sample, about 45% of them only once. Clones ranked in the top ten supply more than 4% of the sample.

The donors were roughly 38 Caucasian individuals from Russia, aged roughly 6 to 100 years, who were systemically healthy. Each donor gave 8 to 10 milliliters of peripheral blood, drawn into EDTA-treated Vacutainer tubes. Ficoll-Paque density-gradient centrifugation was used to isolate PBMCs, with at least 6.5 million per sample. Trizol reagent was used to extract total RNA from PBMCs, with at least 5.5 micrograms per sample. The percentages of naive CD45RAhigh/CD27high T cells were determined by flow cytometry on a PBMC aliquot from every donor. The source is a woman younger than 35 in good health. This chain joins TRBV10-1 to TRBJ1-2; 8 bases in the junction line up with TRBD1. The sequencing input was blood. The sequenced DNA is TGCGCCAGCAGTGAGTCGCAGGGGGCGAGAAGCTACACCTTC. Its product reads: CASSESQGARSYTF.